Each of the 21 T cell receptor beta chains below was sequenced from the same sample in a study of T cell repertoires in cytomegalovirus infection. TCRdb used MiXCR to reprocess the reads, holding one entry per CDR3 protein. The table includes around 200,000 distinct CDR3 sequences, roughly 15% detected once. Sequencing was carried out using CD8+ T cells from PBMCs. These receptors came from a human donor in good health (CMV status not recorded). Some clones in this sample may be carry-over from other donors' samples.

This clonotype occurred a few times. V usage is TRBV24-1 and J usage is TRBJ2-1, with D perhaps TRBD1 or TRBD2 (5 bases each). From germline, CDR1 is KGHDR and CDR2 SFDVKD. The V and J ends lost 6 bases and 7 bases respectively, with 9 bases between them. The CDR3 loop spans 12 amino acids. This CDR3 reads CATSSGSNEQFF. CDR3 nucleotides: TGTGCCACCAGTTCAGGGAGTAATGAGCAGTTCTTC.

The table lists this clonotype with a few counts. This chain connects TRBV6-2 or TRBV6-3 to TRBJ2-1; 12 nucleotides match TRBD2. The CDR3 has 18 amino acids. Trimming at V came to 2 bases and at J to 2 bases, leaving 7 bases not matched to a gene. Germline CDR1 MNHEY, CDR2 SVGEGT. CDR3 nucleotide sequence: TGTGCCAGCAGTTACGAGATCGGACTAGCGGGGACCTACAATGAGCAGTTCTTC. This encodes CASSYEIGLAGTYNEQFF.

This clonotype showed up just a few times. The V gene is TRBV12-3 or TRBV12-4, the J gene TRBJ2-5; 10 nucleotides align to TRBD2. The V segment lost 5 bases and the J segment 4 bases; nucleotides outside the gene matches: 7. The CDR3 runs to 15 residues. CDR3 protein: CASSPVAGGLETQYF. In nucleotides, the CDR3 is TGTGCCAGCAGTCCCGTAGCGGGGGGCTTAGAGACCCAGTACTTC.

This clonotype was picked up a small number of times. This chain links TRBV7-8 with TRBJ1-2; 8 nucleotides align to TRBD1. Looked up from germline, CDR1 is SGHVS and CDR2 is FQNEAQ. The CDR3 extends over 16 amino acids. V shed 4 bases and J 0 bases; nucleotides not matched to a gene: 7. The CDR3 DNA reads as TGTGCCAGCAGCTCGAAGGGGACAGGAGCTAACTATGGCTACACCTTC. Translated: CASSSKGTGANYGYTF.

The chain links TRBV25-1 to TRBJ2-7; TRBD1 agrees at 7 bases. Unmatched junction bases numbered 8, after V lost 1 base and J lost 2 bases. The V gene's germline CDR1 is MGHDK and CDR2 SYGVNS. CDR3 length: 16 residues. CDR3: CASSESPRDSPYEQYF. The CDR3 DNA reads as TGTGCCAGCAGTGAATCTCCCCGGGACAGTCCCTACGAGCAGTACTTC.

The chain is built from TRBV10-3 and TRBJ2-7, with 16 bases fitting TRBD2. This CDR3 spans 18 amino acids. V lost 1 base to trimming and J lost 2 bases; unmatched junction nucleotides: 5. Looked up from germline, CDR1 is ENHRY and CDR2 is SYGVKD. The CDR3 DNA follows: TGTGCCATCAGTGAGTTGGGACTAGCGGGGGGGACGGCCTACGAGCAGTACTTC. Its translation: CAISELGLAGGTAYEQYF.

This clonotype was seen many times. V usage is TRBV7-2 and J usage is TRBJ2-7; no firm D call. Germline V gives CDR1 SGHTA, CDR2 FQGNSA. The germline V and J ends were trimmed by 5 bases and 5 bases, with 7 bases remaining between them. This CDR3 region has 11 residues. CDR3 protein: CASSTWDEQYF. The CDR3 DNA reads TGTGCCAGCAGCACGTGGGACGAGCAGTACTTC.

This clonotype was counted at least ten times. The chain joins TRBV12-3 or TRBV12-4 to TRBJ2-3, with D tentatively TRBD2 (6 bases). This CDR3 is built from 13 residues. Trimming cost V 4 bases and J 1 base, with 6 bases left between them. CDR3 loop: CASSSGGTDTQYF. The CDR3 region has the DNA TGTGCCAGCAGTTCGGGGGGCACAGATACGCAGTATTTT.

This clonotype was detected a few times. The chain links TRBV7-9 to TRBJ2-7; D is perhaps TRBD1 (5 bases). This CDR3 has 15 residues. V dropped 1 base and J dropped 1 base, with 11 bases sitting between them. Germline V gene lookup returns CDR1 SEHNR and CDR2 FQNEAQ (reference sequence). The CDR3 loop is CASSLEGARSYEQYF. CDR3 in DNA: TGTGCCAGCAGCTTAGAAGGGGCCAGATCCTACGAGCAGTACTTC.

The rearrangement links TRBV7-2 to TRBJ2-1; 13 bases agree with TRBD2. CDR3 length: 17 amino acids. With V trimmed by 3 bases and J by 4 bases, 6 bases remained unmatched. Germline V CDR1 and CDR2: SGHTA, FQGNSA. The CDR3 is CASSLGGTSGVYNEQFF. The DNA for the CDR3 is TGTGCCAGCAGCTTGGGAGGGACTAGCGGGGTTTACAATGAGCAGTTCTTC. Full variable domain (rest looked up from reference TRBV7-2 and TRBJ2-1): GAGVSQSPSNKVTEKGKDVELRCDPISGHTALYWYRQSLGQGLEFLIYFQGNSAPDKSGLPSDRFSAERTGGSVSTLTIQRTQQEDSAVYLCASSLGGTSGVYNEQFFGPGTRLTVL.

This rearrangement joins TRBV7-9 to TRBJ1-1; TRBD1 matches at 7 bases. CDR3 length: 15 amino acids. The V and J ends lost 4 bases and 5 bases, in that order; junction bases with no gene match: 10. Germline assignment: CDR1 SEHNR and CDR2 FQNEAQ (reference sequence). CDR3 protein: CASSSRNRGSTEAFF. CDR3 DNA: TGTGCCAGCAGCTCAAGGAACAGGGGAAGTACTGAAGCTTTCTTT.

This clonotype was seen a handful of times. The chain uses TRBV20-1 and TRBJ1-4, with 9 bases that match TRBD1. The ends lost 5 bases at V and 9 bases at J; junction bases unmatched: 13. The CDR3 extends over 15 amino acids. The germline V gene has CDR1 DFQATT and CDR2 SNEGSKA (reference sequence). The CDR3 loop is CSALLGQGKEKKLFF. The CDR3 bases are TGCAGTGCTCTACTCGGACAGGGGAAGGAAAAAAAACTGTTTTTT.

The sample holds a few counts of this clonotype. The chain recombines TRBV6-6 with TRBJ2-7; TRBD1 matches 7 bases. This CDR3 is 14 amino acids long. The junction had 9 bases not matched to a gene; V was cut back by 5 bases and J by 5 bases. CDR1 is MNHNY, CDR2 SVGAGI, per germline (reference sequence). CDR3 in DNA: TGTGCCAGCAGTCCTCCGGACAGGCGCAACGAGCAGTACTTC. It codes for CASSPPDRRNEQYF.

CDR3 nucleotides: TGTGCCAGCAGCTTATCCAGAGCGGGGTTCTCCTACGAGCAGTACTTC. Its protein product is CASSLSRAGFSYEQYF. The chain carries TRBV7-8 and TRBJ2-7; 7 bases line up with TRBD2. J was trimmed by 0 bases and V by 2 bases; bases with no gene match: 7. The germline V gene has CDR1 SGHVS and CDR2 FQNEAQ. The CDR3 covers 16 residues.

The table lists this clonotype with a few counts. V usage is TRBV13 and J usage is TRBJ2-7, with 8 bases matching TRBD2. V gave up 5 bases and J gave up 4 bases; unmatched junction bases: 7. The CDR3 contains 14 residues. Germline assignment: CDR1 PRHDT and CDR2 FYEKMQ (reference sequence). In DNA, the CDR3 is TGTGCCAGCAGCGTCGGGGGGGCCTTGTACGAGCAGTACTTC. Protein sequence: CASSVGGALYEQYF.

This clonotype was counted between two and nine times. The chain joins TRBV2 to TRBJ2-7, with D possibly matching TRBD1 (6 bases). CDR1 SNHLY and CDR2 FYNNEI come from the germline V gene. Trimming removed 8 bases from V and 5 bases from J, with 13 bases in between. This CDR3 contains 12 residues. This CDR3 is CASLRYRDEQYF. DNA of the CDR3: TGTGCCAGCTTAAGATACAGGGACGAGCAGTACTTC.

This clonotype showed up just a few times. The rearrangement links TRBV27 to TRBJ1-1; D unclear. This CDR3 is 14 amino acids long. The V end was cut by 2 bases, the J end by 6 bases, with 13 bases between. Germline assignment: CDR1 MNHEY and CDR2 SMNVEV (reference sequence). The CDR3 protein is CASSLPGPSAEAFF. CDR3 DNA: TGTGCCAGCAGTTTACCCGGGCCCTCTGCTGAAGCTTTCTTT.

This clonotype was picked up a small number of times. The chain carries TRBV7-8 and TRBJ2-7; weak D call: TRBD1 (6 bases). V was clipped by 1 base and J by 4 bases, with 11 bases between them. The length of the CDR3 is 14 residues. Germline lookup yields CDR1 SGHVS and CDR2 FQNEAQ. CDR3 amino acids: CASSLETGEYEQYF. CDR3 nucleotide sequence: TGTGCCAGCAGCTTAGAGACAGGAGAATACGAGCAGTACTTC.

The V and J genes are TRBV2 and TRBJ2-1; no definite D call. Germline V gives CDR1 SNHLY, CDR2 FYNNEI. V lost 3 bases and J 10 bases, leaving 7 bases between the germline ends. The CDR3 sequence is 11 residues long. CDR3 region: CASSERGEQFF. The CDR3 DNA reads TGTGCCAGCAGTGAGCGAGGAGAGCAGTTCTTC.

The V and J genes are TRBV10-3 and TRBJ1-6, with D unresolved. The V gene's germline CDR1 is ENHRY and CDR2 SYGVKD. Between the trimmed V and J ends, which lost 0 bases and 7 bases, there was a span of 10 bases. This CDR3 is 15 amino acids long. The CDR3, as DNA: TGTGCCATCAGTGAGTCGGCAGGACGCAATTCACCCCTCCACTTT. Its translation is CAISESAGRNSPLHF.

The rearrangement links TRBV7-6 to TRBJ1-2; D remains unclear. The CDR3 runs 11 residues. V was trimmed by 1 base and J by 10 bases, leaving 7 bases between them. Germline V gene data show CDR1 as SGHVS and CDR2 as FNYEAQ. CDR3 coding DNA: TGTGCCAGCAGCTTAGGGGCGGACTACACCTTC. It encodes CASSLGADYTF.